This T cell receptor beta chain came from a study of blood T cell repertoires in COVID-19. For the study at large: Sources were T cells, B-cell-depleted T cells, or PBMCs; the material itself was cDNA or gDNA.

In the study's own analysis: From reference gene primer amplification, estimates of nucleated cell counts were derived. Repertoires were generated with immunoSEQ multiplex PCR, while TCRdb's copy carries only in-frame clones and drops some. V, J and clone size are taken as reported in that table, and D and trimming were inferred from the DNA itself. This table holds about 220,000 clones, about 83% found once. J lost 3 bases, V lost 8 bases, and 8 bases had no gene match. The CDR3 spans 14 residues. Germline V gene lookup returns CDR1 MNHEY and CDR2 SVGAGI. The rearrangement links TRBV6-5 to TRBJ2-7; 9 positions match TRBD2. The TCR sequence derives from a woman in her thirties or forties who had recovered from COVID-19. The sample comprised PBMCs or T cells enriched from blood (not recorded which). This chain's CDR3 is CASVAGVTRYEQYF. Here the CDR3 DNA reads TGTGCCAGCGTAGCGGGAGTAACCCGCTACGAGCAGTACTTC.